One sample yielded the 4 T cell receptor beta chains listed below, sequenced in a study of cytomegalovirus exposure and HLA in healthy donors. PCR was performed using 60 Vbeta and 13 Jbeta primers. Using immunoSEQ multiplex PCR, the repertoire was profiled, and TCRdb retains in-frame clones only, with some absent. In the table there are about 120,000 clones, approximately 70% of which are singletons. Specimen: PBMCs. These receptors all come from a woman in her thirties or forties in good health and CMV-seropositive.

The chain couples TRBV2 to TRBJ1-1; D is unclear. This CDR3 comprises 16 residues. Between the trimmed V and J ends, which lost 1 base and 0 bases, there was a span of 12 bases. Germline V gene sequence: CDR1 SNHLY, CDR2 FYNNEI. The chain's CDR3 is CASSEDLADLNTEAFF. DNA for the CDR3: TGTGCCAGCAGTGAAGACCTAGCGGATTTGAACACTGAAGCTTTCTTT.

In its sample, this clone is medium-sized (0.01 to 0.1%). The V and J genes are TRBV13 and TRBJ1-1; D ambiguous. Per the germline V gene, CDR1 is PRHDT and CDR2 is FYEKMQ (reference sequence). The V end was cut by 4 bases, the J end by 4 bases, with 10 bases between. This CDR3 region has 13 residues. The chain's CDR3 is CASSSEESTEAFF. The CDR3 DNA is TGTGCCAGCAGCTCGGAGGAAAGCACTGAAGCTTTCTTT.

The chain uses TRBV9 and TRBJ2-2; 8 nucleotides align to TRBD1. Trimming at V came to 0 bases and at J to 5 bases, leaving 6 bases not matched to a gene. The germline gives CDR1 SGDLS, CDR2 YYNGEE. CDR3 length: 16 amino acids. CDR3 DNA sequence: TGTGCCAGCAGCGTAGTAGGGACAGGAGGGACCGGGGAGCTGTTTTTT. This encodes CASSVVGTGGTGELFF.

The chain uses TRBV4-1 and TRBJ2-1; 8 bases agree with TRBD1. Germline V gene lookup returns CDR1 MGHRA and CDR2 YSYEKL. Losses at the gene ends were 2 bases for V and 5 bases for J; bases not matched to a gene: 11. The CDR3 has 17 residues. The CDR3 sequence is CASSQLFRDRQNNEQFF. The CDR3 DNA is TGCGCCAGCAGCCAATTATTCCGGGACAGGCAGAACAATGAGCAGTTCTTC.